One and the same sample provided the 11 T cell receptor beta chains below, sequenced in a study of blood T cells in healthy people across ages. Next came a second PCR, run for roughly 6 to 11 cycles, which used a sample-barcoded 5' primer along with a J-beta primer mix. TCRdb independently ran MiXCR on the 5' RACE reads; one entry per CDR3 protein. Of about 840,000 distinct CDR3 sequences in the sample, almost 30% were seen once. The sample was also reused in another study, on T cells of mothers and their children.

The specimen sequenced was blood. Receptors originate from a woman aged 40 to 50 in good health.

The V call is TRBV4-1, the J call TRBJ1-2; 10 bases fit TRBD1. The germline CDR1 and CDR2 sequences are MGHRA and YSYEKL. This CDR3 has 15 residues. The ends lost 4 bases at V and 8 bases at J; junction bases unmatched: 10. CDR3 sequence (DNA): TGCGCCAGCAGCCTCTCCGGGACAGGGGCGGAGGGCTACACCTTC. It translates to CASSLSGTGAEGYTF.

This clonotype was recorded a few times. The V gene is TRBV12-3 or TRBV12-4, the J gene TRBJ1-2; 9 nucleotides agree with TRBD1. With V trimmed by 4 bases and J by 7 bases, 7 bases remained unmatched. This CDR3 has 14 residues. CDR3 DNA: TGTGCCAGCAGTTACCAGGACAGGGGATTTGGCTACACCTTC. This gives the protein CASSYQDRGFGYTF.

This clonotype was counted many times. J is TRBJ1-2 and V is TRBV28, with D hard to call. This CDR3 is built from 12 residues. Trimming pared 4 bases from V and 8 bases from J, leaving 11 bases between. The germline CDR1 and CDR2 sequences are MDHEN and SYDVKM. CDR3 nucleotide sequence: TGTGCCAGCAGTTCCCCAACTTGGGGCTACACCTTC. Translation: CASSSPTWGYTF.

There are a few counts of this clonotype. This chain connects TRBV9 to TRBJ1-5; tentatively, D is TRBD1 (6 bases). The CDR3 runs 16 residues. Deletions cut 4 bases from V and 5 bases from J, with 19 bases between. CDR1 is SGDLS and CDR2 is YYNGEE in the germline V gene. The CDR3 here is CASSTHREGSDQPQHF. The CDR3 nucleotides read TGTGCCAGCAGCACCCACAGGGAAGGGTCAGATCAGCCCCAGCATTTT. Supplemented by reference TRBV9 and TRBJ1-5, the full variable domain reads DSGVTQTPKHLITATGQRVTLRCSPRSGDLSVYWYQQSLDQGLQFLIQYYNGEERAKGNILERFSAQQFPDLHSELNLSSLELGDSALYFCASSTHREGSDQPQHFGDGTRLSIL.

In this sample, this clonotype turned up many times. This chain joins TRBV7-2 and TRBJ1-2, with D unclear. V was trimmed by 6 bases and J by 0 bases, leaving 8 bases between them. Germline V gene lookup returns CDR1 SGHTA and CDR2 FQGNSA. The CDR3 covers 13 residues. The CDR3 reads CASSLQSNYGYTF. The CDR3 coding sequence is TGTGCCAGCAGTTTACAGTCTAACTATGGCTACACCTTC.

This clonotype was observed a few times. The chain has TRBV11-2 and TRBJ2-3, with TRBD1 matching 7 bases. This CDR3 is built from 17 residues. The V segment lost 0 bases and the J segment 1 base; nucleotides outside the gene matches: 7. Germline V gene lookup returns CDR1 SGHAT and CDR2 FQNNGV. CDR3 bases: TGTGCCAGCAGCTTAGATCGCTTCGGGACAGGCACAGATACGCAGTATTTT. Protein: CASSLDRFGTGTDTQYF. The whole variable domain, remainder taken from reference TRBV11-2 and TRBJ2-3, is EAGVAQSPRYKIIEKRQSVAFWCNPISGHATLYWYQQILGQGPKLLIQFQNNGVVDDSQLPKDRFSAERLKGVDSTLKIQPAKLEDSAVYLCASSLDRFGTGTDTQYFGPGTRLTVL.

Remarks on this clonotype: One end of the junction is discordant with germline, which a read error may explain. The chain has TRBV10-3 and TRBJ1-5; 7 positions match TRBD1. CDR1 and CDR2 (germline): ENHRY, SYGVKD. The CDR3 loop spans 12 amino acids. The CDR3: CAISEGLGQKYF. The CDR3 nucleotides read TGTGCCATCAGTGAGGGCCTGGGACAGAAGTATTTT.

The chain has TRBV6-2 or TRBV6-3 and TRBJ2-7; D possibly corresponds to TRBD1 (5 bases). The germline CDR1 and CDR2 sequences are MNHEY and SVGEGT. V lost 8 bases and J lost 3, with 14 bases in between. The CDR3 is made up of 13 amino acids. The CDR3, as DNA: TGTGCCAGCCGATCTACTACAGGCTACGAGCAGTACTTC. Encoded protein: CASRSTTGYEQYF.

This clonotype was counted at least ten times. The chain recombines TRBV5-1 with TRBJ2-7, with 11 bases that match TRBD1. This CDR3 has 15 amino acids. Germline V lookup: CDR1 SGHRS, CDR2 YFSETQ. V lost 7 bases, J lost 3 bases, and 9 bases stayed unmatched. The CDR3 DNA is TGCGCCAGCCGACGGACAGGGGGCTTCCTCTACGAGCAGTACTTC. It encodes CASRRTGGFLYEQYF.

This clonotype was counted many times. The J gene is TRBJ2-7, the V gene TRBV29-1; D possibly uses TRBD1 or TRBD2 (5 bases each). The V end lost 3 bases, the J end lost 6 bases, and 18 bases lay between the germline ends. The CDR3 runs to 14 residues. Germline V gene sequence: CDR1 SQVTM, CDR2 ANQGSEA. The CDR3 nucleotides read TGCAGCGTTGAGTTCAGGGCCGTTGGGGGCGAGCAGTACTTC. This gives the protein CSVEFRAVGGEQYF.

The genes are TRBV12-3 or TRBV12-4 and TRBJ2-2; D may be TRBD2 (5 bases). CDR3 size: 13 residues. The V and J ends lost 6 bases and 5 bases respectively, with 10 bases between them. DNA for the CDR3: TGTGCCAGCAGGCAATCGGGGACCGGGGAGCTGTTTTTT. Protein: CASRQSGTGELFF.